The next 10 T cell receptor beta chains were all read from a single sample in a study of control samples from healthy donors and cancer patients. Generated by immunoSEQ multiplex PCR, the TCRdb table keeps only in-frame clones and is missing some. Of some 120,000 clones detected, about nine tenths appear once; the ten largest clones hold more than 8%. The sample consisted of blood. The receptors originated from a man aged 35-49 years in good health.

This clone has a single count. CDR3 DNA sequence: TGCGCCAGCTCCCCCCCGGACTTAGGGAAAAGCTCCTACAATGAGCAGTTCTTC. Its protein is CASSPPDLGKSSYNEQFF. V gene TRBV10-1 combines with J gene TRBJ2-1; D might be TRBD2 (5 bases). Germline V gives CDR1 WNHNN, CDR2 SYGVQD (reference sequence). CDR3 length: 18 residues. Trimming pared 8 bases from V and 0 bases from J, leaving 23 bases between.

DNA for the CDR3: TGCGCCAGCAGCCGACGGGACAGGGATTCACCCCTCCACTTT. Amino acids: CASSRRDRDSPLHF. J is TRBJ1-6 and V is TRBV4-3; 9 positions match TRBD1. This CDR3 has 14 amino acids. Germline V CDR1 and CDR2: LGHNA, YSLEER. V was pared by 4 bases and J by 8 bases, with 3 bases of the junction left unmatched.

The chain joins TRBV2 to TRBJ1-4; 7 bases map to TRBD1. Germline loops: CDR1 SNHLY, CDR2 FYNNEI. This CDR3 has 15 residues. J gave up 2 bases and V 6 bases, and 6 bases lay outside the gene matches. DNA for the CDR3: TGTGCCAGCAGAGTCACAGGGGCCACTAATGAAAAACTGTTTTTT. This encodes CASRVTGATNEKLFF.

This clone was counted a single time. The chain combines TRBV7-9 with TRBJ2-5; a possible D gene is TRBD1 (5 bases). This CDR3 has 14 amino acids. V was shortened by 6 bases and J by 3 bases, with 14 bases between the two germline ends. The germline CDR1 and CDR2 sequences are SEHNR and FQNEAQ (reference sequence). The CDR3 sequence: CASRTAAGKETQYF. As DNA, the CDR3 is TGTGCCAGCAGAACCGCGGCAGGGAAAGAGACCCAGTACTTC.

The J gene is TRBJ1-2, the V gene TRBV2, with D perhaps TRBD1 (5 bases). V shed 9 bases and J shed 3 bases, with 11 bases lying between them. The CDR3 extends over 12 amino acids. Germline-derived CDR1 and CDR2 are SNHLY and FYNNEI. CDR3: CARGPSYYGYTF. As DNA, the CDR3 is TGTGCCAGGGGGCCTTCCTACTATGGCTACACCTTC.

The V gene is TRBV2, the J gene TRBJ1-4; no clear D gene. The ends were cut back, 1 base at V and 4 bases at J, with 10 bases in the middle. This CDR3 spans 15 amino acids. Germline V CDR1 and CDR2: SNHLY, FYNNEI. The CDR3 DNA reads as TGTGCCAGCAGTGAAGGGCGGAACCTTAATGAAAAACTGTTTTTT. It translates to CASSEGRNLNEKLFF.

The V gene is TRBV5-5, the J gene TRBJ1-2; 7 bases are shared with TRBD1. This CDR3 is built from 18 residues. From germline, CDR1 is SGHKS and CDR2 YYEKEE (reference sequence). Losses at the gene ends were 4 bases for V and 3 bases for J; bases not matched to a gene: 18. The CDR3 here is CASSPRPPGTAGHYGYTF. CDR3 in DNA: TGTGCCAGCAGCCCAAGACCCCCCGGGACAGCGGGGCACTATGGCTACACCTTC.

The rearrangement joins TRBV5-4 to TRBJ2-1; D gene uncertain. The V end was cut by 3 bases, the J end by 4 bases, with 5 bases between. Germline V CDR1 and CDR2: SGHNT, YYREEE (reference sequence). CDR3 length equals 12 residues. This chain's CDR3 is CASSWDYNEQFF. CDR3 in DNA: TGTGCCAGCAGCTGGGATTACAATGAGCAGTTCTTC. The whole variable domain, filled in from reference TRBV5-4 and TRBJ2-1, reads ETGVTQSPTHLIKTRGQQVTLRCSSQSGHNTVSWYQQALGQGPQFIFQYYREEENGRGNFPPRFSGLQFPNYSSELNVNALELDDSALYLCASSWDYNEQFFGPGTRLTVL.

The chain is built from TRBV9 and TRBJ1-2, with a possible D match to TRBD1 (5 bases). CDR3 length equals 12 residues. Trimming left V 1 base short and J 6 bases short, with 7 bases between. Germline CDR1 is SGDLS and CDR2 is YYNGEE. The CDR3 here is CASSVWGNGYTF. Written as DNA, the CDR3 is TGTGCCAGCAGCGTATGGGGGAATGGCTACACCTTC.

V is TRBV6-5 and J is TRBJ2-1; TRBD1 agrees at 10 bases. The germline gives CDR1 MNHEY, CDR2 SVGAGI. The CDR3 spans 15 residues. Unmatched junction bases numbered 7, after V lost 7 bases and J lost 4 bases. The CDR3 protein is CASTKGQGFYNEQFF. In nucleotides, the CDR3 is TGTGCCAGCACCAAGGGACAGGGGTTTTACAATGAGCAGTTCTTC.